The 20 T cell receptor beta chains reported below all come from one sample, sequenced in a study of T cells after yellow fever vaccination. TCRdb reprocessed the 5' RACE reads via MiXCR and lists one record per CDR3 protein. The sample lists about 21,000 distinct CDR3 sequences, approximately 5.2% occurring once. Specimen: PBMCs, either bulk or a sorted T-cell subset (CD4+, CD8+, memory, or dextramer-sorted; not recorded which), collected roughly 45 days after the first yellow fever vaccination. The source of these receptors is a man aged 18 to 30 who received the YFV17D yellow fever vaccine.

By frequency in the sample, this clonotype is medium-sized. The rearrangement joins TRBV12-3 or TRBV12-4 to TRBJ2-1; 7 bases line up with TRBD1. This CDR3 contains 13 residues. V was clipped by 6 bases and J by 7 bases; unmatched bases: 6. The CDR3 sequence: CASRQGIGNEQFF. The DNA for the CDR3 is TGTGCCAGCAGACAGGGGATCGGGAATGAGCAGTTCTTC.

This clonotype was found many times. V is TRBV7-2 and J is TRBJ1-1; tentative D call: TRBD1 (6 bases). V was trimmed by 5 bases and J by 4 bases, leaving 20 bases between them. CDR3 size: 16 residues. Germline V gene lookup returns CDR1 SGHTA and CDR2 FQGNSA. Here the CDR3 reads CASSLQGTGRATEAFF. CDR3 sequence (DNA): TGTGCCAGCAGCCTGCAGGGAACAGGGCGAGCCACTGAAGCTTTCTTT.

This clonotype appeared many times. The chain has TRBV19 and TRBJ2-5, with D unclear. The CDR3 is made up of 13 amino acids. Germline V gene data show CDR1 as LNHDA and CDR2 as SQIVND (reference sequence). The V and J ends lost 3 bases and 3 bases respectively, with 8 bases between them. CDR3 sequence: CASSIISKETQYF. In DNA, the CDR3 is TGTGCCAGTAGTATTATCTCTAAAGAGACCCAGTACTTC.

This clonotype was observed at least ten times. J is TRBJ2-2 and V is TRBV13; 9 nucleotides line up with TRBD1. The V and J ends lost 5 bases and 6 bases, in that order; junction bases with no gene match: 10. Germline values: CDR1 PRHDT, CDR2 FYEKMQ (reference sequence). This CDR3 has 16 residues. The CDR3: CASSDYRGPAPGELFF. The CDR3 DNA sequence: TGTGCCAGCAGCGATTACAGGGGGCCCGCCCCCGGGGAGCTGTTTTTT.

This clonotype was found many times. V gene TRBV25-1 combines with J gene TRBJ1-6; no clear D gene. The germline V gene encodes CDR1 MGHDK and CDR2 SYGVNS. Trimming cost V 2 bases and J 0 bases, with 8 bases left between them. This CDR3 region has 16 residues. CDR3 coding DNA: TGTGCCAGCAGTGAAGGCCGCAGCTCCTATAATTCACCCCTCCACTTT. Its protein product is CASSEGRSSYNSPLHF.

This clonotype was seen many times. This chain joins TRBV5-1 and TRBJ2-1, with D perhaps matching TRBD1 (5 bases). Deletions cut 4 bases from V and 2 bases from J, with 16 bases between. In germline, CDR1 is SGHRS, CDR2 YFSETQ. The CDR3 loop spans 16 amino acids. The CDR3 DNA sequence: TGCGCCAGCAGCCTTCCATCCCCAGGGACCTACAATGAGCAGTTCTTC. Its translation is CASSLPSPGTYNEQFF.

This clonotype occurred many times. The genes are TRBV18 and TRBJ1-1, with D possibly matching TRBD1 (5 bases). V lost 6 bases and J lost 5, with 16 bases in between. This CDR3 spans 14 amino acids. From germline, CDR1 is KGHSH and CDR2 LQKENI. This CDR3 is CASSPTEGRTEAFF. Written as DNA, the CDR3 is TGTGCCAGCTCCCCCACAGAGGGGCGGACTGAAGCTTTCTTT.

This clonotype was found many times. V is TRBV12-3 or TRBV12-4 and J is TRBJ2-1, with a weak D call TRBD1 (6 bases). CDR3 length equals 12 residues. With 5 bases removed from V and 8 bases from J, the gap between germline ends came to 10 bases. For the CDR3, the DNA is TGTGCCAGCAGTGTTACAGGGTATGAGCAGTTCTTC. Amino acids: CASSVTGYEQFF.

In its sample, this clonotype was seen many times. The chain has TRBV4-3 and TRBJ2-3, with D possibly being TRBD2 (5 bases). V was trimmed by 4 bases and J by 0 bases, leaving 17 bases between them. Germline values: CDR1 LGHNA, CDR2 YSLEER. The CDR3 is 17 amino acids. Here the CDR3 reads CASSLQTQRPSTDTQYF. In DNA form, the CDR3 reads TGCGCCAGCAGCCTACAGACCCAGCGGCCTAGCACAGATACGCAGTATTTT.

This clonotype was counted ten times or more. The chain combines TRBV7-2 with TRBJ2-3; D not resolved. V was clipped by 5 bases and J by 5 bases, with 8 bases between them. CDR1 is SGHTA, CDR2 FQGNSA, per germline. The CDR3 length is 12 residues. The CDR3 is CASSPYGDTQYF. The CDR3 DNA follows: TGTGCCAGCAGCCCATACGGAGATACGCAGTATTTT.

This clonotype was seen ten or more times. The chain employs TRBV7-9 and TRBJ2-4; 11 bases are shared with TRBD1. V dropped 5 bases and J dropped 9; count of bases not matched to a gene: 9. From germline, CDR1 is SEHNR and CDR2 FQNEAQ (reference sequence). The CDR3 covers 15 residues. CDR3 sequence reads: CASSLAGTGGRIQYF. DNA of the CDR3: TGTGCCAGCAGCCTCGCCGGGACAGGGGGGCGCATTCAGTACTTC.

There are a few counts of this clonotype. A read error may account for a junction end that differs from germline. This chain joins TRBV20-1 and TRBJ2-3; 10 nucleotides align to TRBD2. The CDR3 consists of 17 residues. In germline, CDR1 is DFQATT, CDR2 SNEGSKA (reference sequence). CDR3 DNA sequence: TGCTGTGCTAGTAGAGGTACCAGCGGGGGGGGCACAGATACGCAGTATTTT. This sequence encodes CCASRGTSGGGTDTQYF.

This clonotype has a count of ten or more. The chain recombines TRBV5-1 with TRBJ1-5, with unresolved D. The ends were cut back, 9 bases at V and 7 bases at J, with 20 bases in the middle. The germline CDR1 and CDR2 sequences are SGHRS and YFSETQ. CDR3 length equals 14 residues. The CDR3 here is CAKRLSVSGQPQHF. In nucleotides, the CDR3 is TGCGCCAAAAGACTCTCAGTATCCGGACAGCCCCAGCATTTT.

This clonotype occurred many times. The gene calls are TRBV7-9 and TRBJ1-4, with D unclear. The germline V gene encodes CDR1 SEHNR and CDR2 FQNEAQ (reference sequence). V was trimmed by 5 bases and J by 6 bases, leaving 7 bases between them. This CDR3 has 12 residues. The CDR3 DNA sequence: TGTGCCAGCAGCGCGGAGTATGAAAAACTGTTTTTT. Protein product: CASSAEYEKLFF.

In this sample, this clonotype turned up many times. The rearrangement joins TRBV5-1 to TRBJ2-3; 15 bases fit TRBD2. V gave up 6 bases and J gave up 3 bases; unmatched junction bases: 5. Germline V lookup: CDR1 SGHRS, CDR2 YFSETQ. CDR3 length: 16 amino acids. CDR3 sequence (DNA): TGCGCCAGCAAAGGGACTAGCGGGGGGCTTACAGATACGCAGTATTTT. It encodes CASKGTSGGLTDTQYF.

The gene calls are TRBV11-1 and TRBJ2-5; D unclear. Germline V gene data show CDR1 as SGHAT and CDR2 as FQDESV (reference sequence). The CDR3 length is 13 residues. V lost 8 bases, J lost 1 base, and 11 bases lay in between. The CDR3 spells CASCNETQETQYF. The CDR3 nucleotides are TGTGCCAGCTGCAACGAGACCCAAGAGACCCAGTACTTC.

Many counts were recorded for this clonotype. This chain joins TRBV3-1 and TRBJ2-1, with 10 positions matching TRBD2. The junction had 10 bases not matched to a gene; V was cut back by 0 bases and J by 8 bases. The germline gives CDR1 LGHDT, CDR2 YNNKEL (reference sequence). This CDR3 has 17 amino acids. CDR3 protein: CASSQDRGTSDGYEQFF. In DNA, the CDR3 is TGTGCCAGCAGCCAAGATAGGGGGACTAGCGACGGCTATGAGCAGTTCTTC.

This clonotype has ten or more counts. The chain uses TRBV7-9 and TRBJ2-7; D gene uncertain. The CDR3 is 13 residues long. Germline loops: CDR1 SEHNR, CDR2 FQNEAQ (reference sequence). V lost 1 base to trimming and J lost 2 bases, with 6 bases between them. CDR3 amino acids: CASSLVGPYEQYF. CDR3 sequence (DNA): TGTGCCAGCAGCTTAGTGGGCCCCTACGAGCAGTACTTC.

This clonotype was seen many times. The chain links TRBV5-1 to TRBJ2-3, with TRBD1 as a possible D gene (5 bases). CDR3 length: 15 residues. The germline CDR1 and CDR2 sequences are SGHRS and YFSETQ. Trimming pared 0 bases from V and 2 bases from J, leaving 10 bases between. Here the CDR3 DNA reads TGCGCCAGCAGCTTGGGGGCGACAGACACAGATACGCAGTATTTT. It codes for CASSLGATDTDTQYF. The entire variable domain, with the rest obtained from reference TRBV5-1 and TRBJ2-3, is as follows: KAGVTQTPRYLIKTRGQQVTLSCSPISGHRSVSWYQQTPGQGLQFLFEYFSETQRNKGNFPGRFSGRQFSNSRSEMNVSTLELGDSALYLCASSLGATDTDTQYFGPGTRLTVL.

At least ten counts were recorded for this clonotype. The V call is TRBV4-3, the J call TRBJ2-7; maybe TRBD2 (5 bases). This CDR3 contains 18 residues. Germline loops: CDR1 LGHNA, CDR2 YSLEER. V lost 8 bases to trimming and J lost 4 bases, with 30 bases between them. CDR3 in amino acids: CASQPRAERPPNYYEQYV. CDR3 coding DNA: TGCGCCAGCCAGCCAAGGGCGGAGCGGCCCCCTAATTATTACGAGCAGTACGTC.